This T cell receptor (beta chain) comes out of a study of T cells in localized non-small cell lung cancer. A word on this clone: Its antigen is unknown.

Using immunoSEQ multiplex PCR, the repertoire was profiled, and TCRdb retains in-frame clones only, with some absent. The sample lists around 31,000 clones, approximately 94% seen once, with roughly 0.73% in the top ten. The CDR3 has 13 residues. The ends were cut back, 8 bases at V and 1 base at J, with 10 bases in the middle. Germline assignment: CDR1 MNHNS and CDR2 SASEGT. Study-wide findings and caveats: Uninvolved adjacent lung showed peak T cell clonality, exceeding tumor. Without multi-region sequencing, intratumor heterogeneity could not be excluded.

This TCR was recovered from a woman between 35 and 70 years old with stage I lung adenocarcinoma. The specimen was peripheral blood, collected before any cancer treatment. The chain has TRBV6-1 and TRBJ2-3; D possibly uses TRBD1 or TRBD2 (5 bases each). CDR3 sequence: CASRGRGTDTQYF. CDR3 nucleotide sequence: TGTGCCAGCCGGGGCAGGGGCACAGATACGCAGTATTTT.